The 2 T cell receptor beta chains given below trace back to one sample, sequenced in a study of OX40 agonist ivuxolimab in advanced cancers. Assay: immunoSEQ multiplex PCR; the TCRdb copy retains only in-frame clones and omits some. This table has 45,000 to 50,000 clones, around 89% appearing once. Here the sequenced sample was CD4+ or CD8+ T cells sorted from blood, taken in a trial of the OX40 agonist ivuxolimab. The receptors originated from an adult with an advanced solid tumor such as melanoma, head and neck, liver or kidney cancer.

The chain employs TRBV19 and TRBJ2-2; D unresolved. Germline values: CDR1 LNHDA, CDR2 SQIVND (reference sequence). V was trimmed by 5 bases and J by 3 bases, leaving 7 bases between them. The CDR3 is 13 residues long. The CDR3 region is CASSSVYTGELFF. For the CDR3, the DNA is TGTGCCAGTAGTTCTGTGTACACCGGGGAGCTGTTTTTT.

This chain uses TRBV6-6 with TRBJ1-1; 7 nucleotides agree with TRBD1. CDR1 MNHNY and CDR2 SVGAGI come from the germline V gene (reference sequence). The junction had 9 bases not matched to a gene; V was cut back by 6 bases and J by 5 bases. There are 14 residues in the CDR3. The CDR3 nucleotides read TGTGCCAGCAGATACAGGGGCGACGGAACTGAAGCTTTCTTT. Translation: CASRYRGDGTEAFF.